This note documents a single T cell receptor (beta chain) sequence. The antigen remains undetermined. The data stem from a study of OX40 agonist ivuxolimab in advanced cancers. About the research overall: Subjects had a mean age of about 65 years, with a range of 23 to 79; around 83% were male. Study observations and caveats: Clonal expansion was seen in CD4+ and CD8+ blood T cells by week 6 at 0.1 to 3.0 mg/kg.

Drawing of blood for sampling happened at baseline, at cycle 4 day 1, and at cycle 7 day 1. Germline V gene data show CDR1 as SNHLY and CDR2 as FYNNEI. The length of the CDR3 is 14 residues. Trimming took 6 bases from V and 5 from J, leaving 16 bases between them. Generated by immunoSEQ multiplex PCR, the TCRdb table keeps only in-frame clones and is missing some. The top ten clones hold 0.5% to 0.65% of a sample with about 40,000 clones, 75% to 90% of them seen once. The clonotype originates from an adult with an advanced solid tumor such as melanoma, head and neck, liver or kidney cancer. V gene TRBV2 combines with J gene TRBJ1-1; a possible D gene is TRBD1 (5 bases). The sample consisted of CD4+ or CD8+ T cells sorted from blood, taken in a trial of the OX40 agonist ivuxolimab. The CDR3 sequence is CASRATGTRTEAFF. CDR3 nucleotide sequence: TGTGCCAGCAGAGCAACCGGGACGCGAACTGAAGCTTTCTTT.